The clone carrying this TCR beta chain was recorded at least ten times. The record originates from a study of blood T cells in healthy people across ages. Ten milliliters of peripheral blood were drawn from each donor into EDTA-treated tubes. For the second PCR, which ran for roughly 7 to 11 cycles, a sample-barcoded 5' primer and a J-beta primer mix were used. TCRdb recomputed calls from the 5' RACE reads with MiXCR, one row per CDR3 protein. The sample yields hundreds of thousands of distinct CDR3 sequences, around 24% seen once. Germline V CDR1 and CDR2: DFQATT, SNEGSKA (reference sequence). The CDR3 has 13 residues. V was cut by 1 base and J by 3 bases, with 9 bases left in between. These data were also filed under a second study, of T cells of mothers and their children. As reported in that work: Thymic selection shapes TCR recombination output in related pairs, and it does so similarly in unrelated pairs. Mother-child pairs who were related displayed a slightly higher overlap than unrelated pairs, a difference that was non-significant.

This sequence originates from a boy aged 5 to 17 in good health. The material sequenced was blood. The gene calls are TRBV20-1 and TRBJ1-2, with D possibly being TRBD1 (6 bases). CDR3 DNA sequence: TGCAGTGCTAGAGCGGACAGAGACTATGGCTACACCTTC. It is translated as CSARADRDYGYTF.